Below, 7 T cell receptor beta chains from the same sample are listed, as sequenced in a study of T cell repertoires in cytomegalovirus infection. TCRdb fed the reads into MiXCR, producing one record per CDR3 protein. The table lists approximately 700,000 distinct CDR3 sequences, 35% to 40% of them singletons. The sequencing input was PBMCs. The receptors originated from a human donor in good health (CMV status not recorded). Some clones in this sample may be carry-over from other donors' samples.

CDR3 loop: CASSRTRSINEQFF. CDR3 nucleotides: TGTGCCAGCAGTCGGACTAGGTCTATAAATGAGCAGTTCTTC. V usage is TRBV12-3 or TRBV12-4 and J usage is TRBJ2-1; 7 nucleotides align to TRBD2. CDR3 length: 14 residues. V was clipped by 5 bases and J by 7 bases; unmatched bases: 8.

The chain links TRBV29-1 to TRBJ1-3; D gene unclear. This CDR3 comprises 13 residues. Trimming pared 4 bases from V and 1 base from J, leaving 8 bases between. Germline-derived CDR1 and CDR2 are SQVTM and ANQGSEA. CDR3 in amino acids: CSVVSASGNTIYF. The DNA for the CDR3 is TGCAGCGTTGTGTCAGCGTCTGGAAACACCATATATTTT.

In regard to this clonotype: One base away lies a much larger clone, so this may be a sequencing read error. The chain uses TRBV7-2 and TRBJ2-6; D possibly matches TRBD1 or TRBD2 (6 bases each). V was trimmed by 7 bases and J by 8 bases, leaving 12 bases between them. The length of the CDR3 is 13 residues. Germline lookup yields CDR1 SGHTA and CDR2 FQGNSA. CDR3 region: CASIVGGTNVLTF. DNA of the CDR3: TGTGCCAGCATCGTAGGGGGGACCAACGTCCTGACTTTC. Full variable domain (outside the CDR3, taken from reference TRBV7-2 and TRBJ2-6): GAGVSQSPSNKVTEKGKDVELRCDPISGHTALYWYRQSLGQGLEFLIYFQGNSAPDKSGLPSDRFSAERTGGSVSTLTIQRTQQEDSAVYLCASIVGGTNVLTFGAGSRLTVL.

This clonotype was picked up one time. The rearrangement joins TRBV5-6 to TRBJ2-7; 7 bases match TRBD2. The CDR3 has 14 residues. Germline CDR1 and CDR2: SGHDT and YYEEEE. After removal of 0 bases from V and 4 bases from J, the junction contained 4 bases not matched to a gene. CDR3 loop: CASSLVLAEYEQYF. In DNA form, the CDR3 reads TGTGCCAGCAGCTTGGTGCTAGCGGAATACGAGCAGTACTTC.

V gene TRBV19 combines with J gene TRBJ1-2; D possibly corresponds to TRBD1 (6 bases). V was clipped by 5 bases and J by 5 bases, with 15 bases between them. This CDR3 is built from 14 residues. Germline CDR1 is LNHDA and CDR2 is SQIVND (reference sequence). The chain's CDR3 is CASSLVQGRYGYTF. The CDR3 region has the DNA TGTGCCAGTAGTTTGGTACAGGGTCGGTATGGCTACACCTTC.

The rearrangement uses TRBV6-1 and TRBJ2-7; D remains unclear. The CDR3 spans 12 residues. V was trimmed by 8 bases and J by 8 bases, leaving 16 bases between them. Per germline, CDR1 MNHNS and CDR2 SASEGT. This CDR3 reads CASLGPIYQQYF. CDR3 bases: TGTGCCAGCTTAGGACCTATATACCAGCAGTACTTC.

This clonotype was found a few times. The chain joins TRBV15 to TRBJ1-2; no definite D call. With 1 base removed from V and 4 bases from J, the gap between germline ends came to 10 bases. This CDR3 has 14 amino acids. Germline CDR1 LNHNV, CDR2 YYDKDF (reference sequence). As DNA, the CDR3 is TGTGCCACCAGCAGAGTTACCTCCGGCTATGGCTACACCTTC. It encodes CATSRVTSGYGYTF.